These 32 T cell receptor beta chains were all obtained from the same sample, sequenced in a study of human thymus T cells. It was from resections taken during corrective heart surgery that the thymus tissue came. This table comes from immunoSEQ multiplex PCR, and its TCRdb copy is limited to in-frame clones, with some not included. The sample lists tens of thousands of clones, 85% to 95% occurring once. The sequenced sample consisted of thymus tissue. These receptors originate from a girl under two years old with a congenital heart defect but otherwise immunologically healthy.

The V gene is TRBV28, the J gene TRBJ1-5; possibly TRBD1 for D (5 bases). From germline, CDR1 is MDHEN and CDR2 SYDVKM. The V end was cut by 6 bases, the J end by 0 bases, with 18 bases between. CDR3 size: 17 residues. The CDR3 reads CASSPWGPQPSNQPQHF. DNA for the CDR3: TGTGCCAGCAGCCCCTGGGGCCCACAGCCTAGCAATCAGCCCCAGCATTTT. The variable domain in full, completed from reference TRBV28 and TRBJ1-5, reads DVKVTQSSRYLVKRTGEKVFLECVQDMDHENMFWYRQDPGLGLRLIYFSYDVKMKEKGDIPEGYSVSREKKERFSLILESASTNQTSMYLCASSPWGPQPSNQPQHFGDGTRLSIL.

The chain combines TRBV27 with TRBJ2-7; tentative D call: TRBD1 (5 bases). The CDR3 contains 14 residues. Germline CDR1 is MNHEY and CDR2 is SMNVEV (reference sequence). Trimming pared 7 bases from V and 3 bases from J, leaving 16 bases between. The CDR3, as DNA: TGTGCCAGCAAACTAACAGGAAACAGCTACGAGCAGTACTTC. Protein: CASKLTGNSYEQYF.

The CDR3 nucleotides are TGTGCCAGCAGCCCCGGAGGGGGAGTGGAATATGGCTACACCTTC. Translated, it gives CASSPGGGVEYGYTF. The chain carries TRBV5-4 and TRBJ1-2, with a tentative D call TRBD1 (6 bases). The CDR3 has 15 amino acids. Germline values: CDR1 SGHNT, CDR2 YYREEE (reference sequence). Trimming left V 4 bases short and J 5 bases short, with 18 bases between.

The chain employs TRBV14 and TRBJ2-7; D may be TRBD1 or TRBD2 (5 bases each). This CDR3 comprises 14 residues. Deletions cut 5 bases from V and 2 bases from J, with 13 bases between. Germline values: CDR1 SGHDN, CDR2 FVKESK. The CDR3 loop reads CASSTGTETYEQYF. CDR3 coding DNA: TGTGCCAGCAGCACCGGGACGGAGACCTACGAGCAGTACTTC.

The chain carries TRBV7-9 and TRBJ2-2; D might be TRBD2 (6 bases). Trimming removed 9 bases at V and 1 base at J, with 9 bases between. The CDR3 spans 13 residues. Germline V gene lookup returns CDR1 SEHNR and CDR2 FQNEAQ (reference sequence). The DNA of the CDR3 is TGTGCCAGGGGACTCCTGAACACCGGGGAGCTGTTTTTT. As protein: CARGLLNTGELFF. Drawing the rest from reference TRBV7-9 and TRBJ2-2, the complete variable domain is DTGVSQNPRHKITKRGQNVTFRCDPISEHNRLYWYRQTLGQGPEFLTYFQNEAQLEKSRLLSDRFSAERPKGSFSTLEIQRTEQGDSAMYLCARGLLNTGELFFGEGSRLTVL.

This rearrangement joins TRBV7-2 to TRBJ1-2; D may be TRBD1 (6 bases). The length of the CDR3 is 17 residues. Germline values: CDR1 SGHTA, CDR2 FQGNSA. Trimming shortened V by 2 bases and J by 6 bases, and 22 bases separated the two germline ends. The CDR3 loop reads CASSLKWGAPPRNGYTF. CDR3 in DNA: TGTGCCAGCAGCTTAAAATGGGGGGCACCCCCGAGGAATGGCTACACCTTC.

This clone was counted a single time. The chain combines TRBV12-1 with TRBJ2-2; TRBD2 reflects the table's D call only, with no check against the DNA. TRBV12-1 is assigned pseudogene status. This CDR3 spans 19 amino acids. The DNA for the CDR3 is TGTGCCAGCAGCTTCGCCGTGGGGAGGAGGGGTTCGAACACCGGGGAGCTGTTTTTT. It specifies CASSFAVGRRGSNTGELFF.

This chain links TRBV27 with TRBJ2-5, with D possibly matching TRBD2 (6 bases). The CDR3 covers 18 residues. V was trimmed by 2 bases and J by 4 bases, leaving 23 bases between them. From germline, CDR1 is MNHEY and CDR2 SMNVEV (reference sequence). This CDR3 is CASSLGVPGDYSGETQYF. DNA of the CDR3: TGTGCCAGCAGTTTAGGGGTTCCGGGGGATTATTCAGGAGAGACCCAGTACTTC.

The CDR3 here is CASSYSNGLQETQYF. The CDR3 DNA is TGTGCCAGCAGTTACTCGAACGGCTTACAAGAGACCCAGTACTTC. The chain employs TRBV6-5 and TRBJ2-5; no clear D. CDR3 size: 15 residues. V dropped 0 bases and J dropped 2 bases, with 10 bases sitting between them. The germline gives CDR1 MNHEY, CDR2 SVGAGI.

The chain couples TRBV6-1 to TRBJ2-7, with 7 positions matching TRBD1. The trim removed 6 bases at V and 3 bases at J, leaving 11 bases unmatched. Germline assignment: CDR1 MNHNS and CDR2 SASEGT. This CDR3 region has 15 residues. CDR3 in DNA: TGTGCCAGCAGAGCCATTATGGACAGGAACTACGAGCAGTACTTC. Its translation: CASRAIMDRNYEQYF.

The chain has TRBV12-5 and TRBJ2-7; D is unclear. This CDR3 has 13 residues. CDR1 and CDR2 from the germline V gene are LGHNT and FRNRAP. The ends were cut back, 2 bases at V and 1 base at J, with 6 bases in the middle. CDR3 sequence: CASGLFPSYEQYF. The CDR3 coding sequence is TGTGCTAGTGGTTTGTTCCCATCCTACGAGCAGTACTTC.

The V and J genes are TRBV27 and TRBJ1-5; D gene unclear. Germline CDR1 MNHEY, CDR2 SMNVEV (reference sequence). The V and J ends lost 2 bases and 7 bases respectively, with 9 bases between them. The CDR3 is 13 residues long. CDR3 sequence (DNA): TGTGCCAGCAGTTTAGTAGGGAAGCAGCCCCAGCATTTT. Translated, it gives CASSLVGKQPQHF.

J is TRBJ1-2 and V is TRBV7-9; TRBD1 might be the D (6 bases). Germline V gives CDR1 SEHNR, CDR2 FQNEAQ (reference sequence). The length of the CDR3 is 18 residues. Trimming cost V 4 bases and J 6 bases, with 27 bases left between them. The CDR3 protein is CASSSPEHPTNRADGYTF. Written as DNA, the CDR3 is TGTGCCAGCAGCTCACCGGAACACCCTACCAACAGGGCGGATGGCTACACCTTC. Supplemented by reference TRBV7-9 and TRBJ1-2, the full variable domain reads DTGVSQNPRHKITKRGQNVTFRCDPISEHNRLYWYRQTLGQGPEFLTYFQNEAQLEKSRLLSDRFSAERPKGSFSTLEIQRTEQGDSAMYLCASSSPEHPTNRADGYTFGSGTRLTVV.

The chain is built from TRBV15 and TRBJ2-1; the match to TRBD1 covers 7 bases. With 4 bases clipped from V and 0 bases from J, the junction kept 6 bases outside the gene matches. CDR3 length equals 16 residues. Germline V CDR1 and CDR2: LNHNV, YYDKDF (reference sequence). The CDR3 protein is CATSIPGQSSYNEQFF. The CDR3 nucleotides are TGTGCCACCAGCATTCCGGGACAGAGCTCCTACAATGAGCAGTTCTTC.

CDR3 DNA sequence: TGTGCCAGCAGCCAAGATAGGGAGATGAACACTGAAGCTTTCTTT. It is translated as CASSQDREMNTEAFF. The chain joins TRBV14 to TRBJ1-1; D call uncertain. The CDR3 sequence is 15 residues long. CDR1 and CDR2 (germline): SGHDN, FVKESK. Trimming removed 0 bases from V and 0 bases from J, with 8 bases in between.

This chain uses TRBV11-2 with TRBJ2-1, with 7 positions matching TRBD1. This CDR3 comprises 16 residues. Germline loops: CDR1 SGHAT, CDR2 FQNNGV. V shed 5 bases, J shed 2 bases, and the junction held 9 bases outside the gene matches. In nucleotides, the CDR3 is TGTGCCAGCAGCCCCGAGGGACAGCAAGCCTACAATGAGCAGTTCTTC. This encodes CASSPEGQQAYNEQFF. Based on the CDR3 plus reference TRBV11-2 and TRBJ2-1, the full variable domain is EAGVAQSPRYKIIEKRQSVAFWCNPISGHATLYWYQQILGQGPKLLIQFQNNGVVDDSQLPKDRFSAERLKGVDSTLKIQPAKLEDSAVYLCASSPEGQQAYNEQFFGPGTRLTVL.

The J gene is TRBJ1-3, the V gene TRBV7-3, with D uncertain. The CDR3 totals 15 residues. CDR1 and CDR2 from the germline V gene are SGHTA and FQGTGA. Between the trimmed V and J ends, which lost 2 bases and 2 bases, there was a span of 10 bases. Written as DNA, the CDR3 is TGTGCCAGCAGCTTAGAGGACGCGGCTGGAAACACCATATATTTT. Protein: CASSLEDAAGNTIYF.

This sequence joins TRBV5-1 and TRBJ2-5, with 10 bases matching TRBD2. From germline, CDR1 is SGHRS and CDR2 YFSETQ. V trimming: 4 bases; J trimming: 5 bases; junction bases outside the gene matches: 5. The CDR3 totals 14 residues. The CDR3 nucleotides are TGCGCCAGCAGCCCAAGAGCGGGGGGGGAGACCCAGTACTTC. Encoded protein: CASSPRAGGETQYF.

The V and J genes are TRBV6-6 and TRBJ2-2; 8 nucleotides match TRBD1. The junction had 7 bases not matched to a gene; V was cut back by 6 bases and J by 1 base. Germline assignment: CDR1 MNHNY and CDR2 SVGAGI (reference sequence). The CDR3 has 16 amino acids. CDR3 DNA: TGTGCCAGCAGGGACAGGGTATTTGGGAACACCGGGGAGCTGTTTTTT. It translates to CASRDRVFGNTGELFF.

CDR3 loop: CASSFQDRRTGELFF. The CDR3 DNA sequence: TGTGCCAGCAGTTTCCAGGACAGGCGAACCGGGGAGCTGTTTTTT. The chain uses TRBV28 and TRBJ2-2; 7 positions agree with TRBD1. The germline V gene has CDR1 MDHEN and CDR2 SYDVKM. The CDR3 has 15 residues. V was clipped by 3 bases and J by 5 bases; unmatched bases: 6.

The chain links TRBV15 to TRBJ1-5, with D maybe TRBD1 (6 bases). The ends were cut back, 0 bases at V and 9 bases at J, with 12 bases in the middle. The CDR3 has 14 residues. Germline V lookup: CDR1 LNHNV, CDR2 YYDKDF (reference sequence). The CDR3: CATSRDGGGVPQHF. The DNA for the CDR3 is TGTGCCACCAGCAGAGATGGAGGGGGAGTGCCCCAGCATTTT. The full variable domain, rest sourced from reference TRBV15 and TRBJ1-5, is DAMVIQNPRYQVTQFGKPVTLSCSQTLNHNVMYWYQQKSSQAPKLLFHYYDKDFNNEADTPDNFQSRRPNTSFCFLDIRSPGLGDTAMYLCATSRDGGGVPQHFGDGTRLSIL.

The CDR3 here is CATSRDHRTRSTDTQYF. In DNA form, the CDR3 reads TGTGCCACCAGCAGAGATCATAGGACACGAAGCACAGATACGCAGTATTTT. The chain joins TRBV15 to TRBJ2-3, with D maybe TRBD1 (5 bases). Trimming took 0 bases from V and 0 from J, leaving 13 bases between them. CDR1 LNHNV and CDR2 YYDKDF come from the germline V gene (reference sequence). CDR3 length: 17 residues. The complete variable domain, with remaining parts taken from reference TRBV15 and TRBJ2-3, reads DAMVIQNPRYQVTQFGKPVTLSCSQTLNHNVMYWYQQKSSQAPKLLFHYYDKDFNNEADTPDNFQSRRPNTSFCFLDIRSPGLGDTAMYLCATSRDHRTRSTDTQYFGPGTRLTVL.

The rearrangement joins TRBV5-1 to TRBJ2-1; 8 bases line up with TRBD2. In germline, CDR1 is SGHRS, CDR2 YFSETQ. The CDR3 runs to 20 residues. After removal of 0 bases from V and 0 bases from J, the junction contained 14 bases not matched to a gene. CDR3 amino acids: CASSLEDGLAHNSSYNEQFF. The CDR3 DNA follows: TGCGCCAGCAGCTTGGAGGATGGACTAGCCCACAATAGCTCCTACAATGAGCAGTTCTTC.

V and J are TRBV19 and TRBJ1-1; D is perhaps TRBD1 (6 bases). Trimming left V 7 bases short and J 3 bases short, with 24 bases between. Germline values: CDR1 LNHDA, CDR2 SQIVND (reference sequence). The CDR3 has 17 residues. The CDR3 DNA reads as TGTGCCAGTACCGGGACACCCTCCTGGGGGTTGTACACTGAAGCTTTCTTT. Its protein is CASTGTPSWGLYTEAFF. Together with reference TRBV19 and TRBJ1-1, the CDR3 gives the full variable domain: DGGITQSPKYLFRKEGQNVTLSCEQNLNHDAMYWYRQDPGQGLRLIYYSQIVNDFQKGDIAEGYSVSREKKESFPLTVTSAQKNPTAFYLCASTGTPSWGLYTEAFFGQGTRLTVV.

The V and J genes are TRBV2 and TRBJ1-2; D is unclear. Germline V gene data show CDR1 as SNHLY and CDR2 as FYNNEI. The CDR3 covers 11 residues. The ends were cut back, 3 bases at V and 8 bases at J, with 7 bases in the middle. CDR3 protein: CASSEEGGYTF. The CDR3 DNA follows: TGTGCCAGCAGTGAGGAAGGCGGCTACACCTTC.

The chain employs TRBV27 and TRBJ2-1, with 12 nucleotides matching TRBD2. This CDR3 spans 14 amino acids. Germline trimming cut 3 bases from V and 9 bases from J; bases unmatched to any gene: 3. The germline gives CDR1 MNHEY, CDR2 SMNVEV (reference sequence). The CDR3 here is CASSLSLAGGEQFF. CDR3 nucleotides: TGTGCCAGCAGTTTGTCACTAGCGGGAGGTGAGCAGTTCTTC.

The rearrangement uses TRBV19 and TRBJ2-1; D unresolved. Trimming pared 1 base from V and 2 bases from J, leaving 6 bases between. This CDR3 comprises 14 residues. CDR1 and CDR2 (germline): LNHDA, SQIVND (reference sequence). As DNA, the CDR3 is TGTGCCAGTAGTATAGCTGGTACCTACAATGAGCAGTTCTTC. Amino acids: CASSIAGTYNEQFF.

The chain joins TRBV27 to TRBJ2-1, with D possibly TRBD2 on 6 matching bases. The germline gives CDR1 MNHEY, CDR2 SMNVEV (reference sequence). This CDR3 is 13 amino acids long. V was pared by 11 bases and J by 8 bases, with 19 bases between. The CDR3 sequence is CAGSGRGAHEQFF. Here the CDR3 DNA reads TGTGCCGGATCGGGACGCGGGGCCCATGAGCAGTTCTTC.

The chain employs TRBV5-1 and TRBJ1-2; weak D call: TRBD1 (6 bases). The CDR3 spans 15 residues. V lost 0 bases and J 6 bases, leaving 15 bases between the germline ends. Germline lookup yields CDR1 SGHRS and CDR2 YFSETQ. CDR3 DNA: TGCGCCAGCAGCTTGGGGACAGCCCCCTCCGATGGCTACACCTTC. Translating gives CASSLGTAPSDGYTF.

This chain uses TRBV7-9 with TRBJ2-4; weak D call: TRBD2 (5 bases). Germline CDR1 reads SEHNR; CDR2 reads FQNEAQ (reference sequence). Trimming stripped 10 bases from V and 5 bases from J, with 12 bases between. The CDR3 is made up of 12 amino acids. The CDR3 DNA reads TGTGCCACTCGGACTGGACAAAACATTCAGTACTTC. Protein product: CATRTGQNIQYF.

CDR3 coding DNA: TGTGCCAGTAGTCTCGGGCGACGGGACGCTAAAGTGGGGAACATTCAGTACTTC. This codes for CASSLGRRDAKVGNIQYF. The rearrangement uses TRBV19 and TRBJ2-4; D is tentatively TRBD1 or TRBD2 (5 bases each). CDR1 and CDR2 (germline): LNHDA, SQIVND (reference sequence). The CDR3 totals 18 residues. Between the trimmed V and J ends, which lost 5 bases and 7 bases, there was a span of 27 bases.

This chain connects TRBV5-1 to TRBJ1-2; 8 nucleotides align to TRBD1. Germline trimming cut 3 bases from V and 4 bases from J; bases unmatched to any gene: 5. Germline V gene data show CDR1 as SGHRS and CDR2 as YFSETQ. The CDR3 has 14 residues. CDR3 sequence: CASSSGQDFYGYTF. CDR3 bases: TGCGCCAGCAGCTCGGGACAGGACTTCTATGGCTACACCTTC.